A selection of T cell receptor beta chains follows, all from one sample in a study of T cells in Graves' hyperthyroidism and ophthalmopathy. TCRdb used MiXCR to reprocess the multiplex PCR reads, holding one entry per CDR3 protein. Of over 200,000 distinct CDR3 sequences listed, approximately 15% were seen once; the top ten hold 13%. Material: blood. These receptors all stem from a woman aged 40 to 55 with Graves' hyperthyroidism that later progressed to Graves' ophthalmopathy. Each CDR3 is given with its conserved first and last residue. The order of the fields is CDR3 length, clone size, D gene, V gene, J gene, CDR3 DNA, CDR3 protein. D genes are given only for firm matches. Size is omitted from some rows. Given values are once, few, many or a class for expanded clones.

length: 17; size: few; D: TRBD2; V: TRBV5-1; J: TRBJ2-7; DNA: TGCGCCAGCAGCTTGGGGACTAGCGGGGGACGCTCCTACGAGCAGTACTTC; CDR3: CASSLGTSGGRSYEQYF
length: 13; size: many; D: -; V: TRBV20-1; J: TRBJ2-3; DNA: TGCAGTGCTAGAAACTCGGGCACAGATACGCAGTATTTT; CDR3: CSARNSGTDTQYF
length: 16; size: many; D: TRBD2; V: TRBV28; J: TRBJ2-1; DNA: TGTGCCAGCAGTTTATGGCGGGAGTATATTAACAATGAGCAGTTCTTC; CDR3: CASSLWREYINNEQFF
length: 16; size: -; D: -; V: TRBV28; J: TRBJ2-7; DNA: TGTGCCAGCAGTTTAAGCACCGGGACATCGTCCTACGAGCAGTACTTC; CDR3: CASSLSTGTSSYEQYF
length: 15; size: -; D: TRBD1; V: TRBV6-1; J: TRBJ1-2; DNA: TGTGCCAGCAGTGATCGGGCAGGGGGCGCTTATGGCTACACCTTC; CDR3: CASSDRAGGAYGYTF
length: 11; size: -; D: -; V: TRBV28; J: TRBJ2-7; DNA: TGTGCCAACAGTCTCCTCTACGAGCAGTACTTC; CDR3: CANSLLYEQYF
length: 15; size: many; D: TRBD1; V: TRBV18; J: TRBJ1-4; DNA: TGTGCCAGCTCACCACGGGACAGAGGGAATGAAAAACTGTTTTTT; CDR3: CASSPRDRGNEKLFF
length: 16; size: many; D: TRBD1; V: TRBV5-1; J: TRBJ1-3; DNA: TGCGCCAGCAGAAGGGACAGGGCCCTCTCTGGAAACACCATATATTTT; CDR3: CASRRDRALSGNTIYF
length: 17; size: few; D: -; V: TRBV20-1; J: TRBJ1-5; DNA: TGCAGTGCCCAAAATCTCCGGACTAAACTTTTTAATCAGCCCCAGCATTTT; CDR3: CSAQNLRTKLFNQPQHF
length: 13; size: -; D: -; V: TRBV20-1; J: TRBJ2-6; DNA: TGCAGTGCCCCTGTATTAAGATCTGGCGTCCTGACTTTC; CDR3: CSAPVLRSGVLTF
length: 12; size: many; D: -; V: TRBV7-2; J: TRBJ2-7; DNA: TGTGCCAGCAGCTTAGCTTTCTACGAGCAGTACTTC; CDR3: CASSLAFYEQYF
length: 14; size: many; D: -; V: TRBV6-1; J: TRBJ1-6; DNA: TGTGCCAGCAGTGAACAGGGTTCACATTCACCCCTCCACTTT; CDR3: CASSEQGSHSPLHF
length: 15; size: -; D: TRBD2; V: TRBV20-1; J: TRBJ2-1; DNA: TGCAGTGCTAGAGTGTACGGGACTACTTCCAATGAGCAGTTCTTC; CDR3: CSARVYGTTSNEQFF
length: 11; size: -; D: -; V: TRBV29-1; J: TRBJ1-3; DNA: TGCAGCGTTAATTCTGGAAACACCATATATTTT; CDR3: CSVNSGNTIYF
length: 15; size: many; D: TRBD2; V: TRBV20-1; J: TRBJ2-1; DNA: TGCAGTGCTAAACCCAACGCGGGGGATGTCGATGAGCAGTTCTTC; CDR3: CSAKPNAGDVDEQFF
length: 11; size: -; D: -; V: TRBV20-1; J: TRBJ2-5; DNA: TGCAGTGCTCCGTACCAAGAGACCCAGTACTTC; CDR3: CSAPYQETQYF
length: 14; size: -; D: -; V: TRBV27; J: TRBJ2-2; DNA: TGTGCCAGCAGTCTTCATTCGAACACCGGGGAGCTGTTTTTT; CDR3: CASSLHSNTGELFF
length: 15; size: many; D: -; V: TRBV2; J: TRBJ2-4; DNA: TGTGCCAGCAGTGAAGATGGGGGCGCCTTGAACATTCAGTACTTC; CDR3: CASSEDGGALNIQYF
length: 15; size: many; D: TRBD2; V: TRBV20-1; J: TRBJ2-7; DNA: TGCAGTGCTAGAGATAGGACTAGCGGGAGTTACGAGCAGTACTTC; CDR3: CSARDRTSGSYEQYF
length: 14; size: many; D: -; V: TRBV6-1; J: TRBJ2-5; DNA: TGTGCCAGCACCCGGCTAGCAGTCCAAGAGACCCAGTACTTC; CDR3: CASTRLAVQETQYF
length: 13; size: -; D: -; V: TRBV6-2/TRBV6-3; J: TRBJ2-7; DNA: TGTGCCAGCACCCGAGGACGGATCTACGAGCAGTACTTC; CDR3: CASTRGRIYEQYF
length: 14; size: few; D: -; V: TRBV6-1; J: TRBJ2-7; DNA: TGTGCCAGCAGTGAGTCGCCGGGCGTCGACGAGCAGTACTTC; CDR3: CASSESPGVDEQYF
length: 18; size: many; D: TRBD1; V: TRBV4-1; J: TRBJ2-2; DNA: TGCGCCAGCAGCCATCCTCGTTCGACAGGGAGTGTCTCCGGGGAGCTGTTTTTT; CDR3: CASSHPRSTGSVSGELFF
length: 17; size: few; D: -; V: TRBV19; J: TRBJ2-2; DNA: TGTGCCAGTAGCCGAATCAGGGACCTAGCGAACACCGGGGAGCTGTTTTTT; CDR3: CASSRIRDLANTGELFF
length: 15; size: -; D: -; V: TRBV27; J: TRBJ1-2; DNA: TGTGCCAGCAGTCCGGGTGGAGGTCCACTGCGGGGCTACACCTTC; CDR3: CASSPGGGPLRGYTF
length: 14; size: many; D: -; V: TRBV28; J: TRBJ1-5; DNA: TGTGCCAGCAGCCGGATGGGGGGCTATCAGCCCCAGCATTTT; CDR3: CASSRMGGYQPQHF
length: 17; size: many; D: -; V: TRBV6-5; J: TRBJ2-7; DNA: TGTGCCAGCAGTTACTCGAAATTTTTCGGGGAGAGGAACGAGCAGTACTTC; CDR3: CASSYSKFFGERNEQYF
length: 13; size: few; D: -; V: TRBV3-1; J: TRBJ1-1; DNA: TGTGCCAGCAGCCGGACGCTCTCCGAGGGAGCTTTCTTT; CDR3: CASSRTLSEGAFF
length: 14; size: -; D: -; V: TRBV28; J: TRBJ2-1; DNA: TGTGCCAGCAGTCCCCCCCCCCGGGGAAATGAGCAGTTCTTC; CDR3: CASSPPPRGNEQFF
length: 15; size: -; D: TRBD2; V: TRBV20-1; J: TRBJ2-5; DNA: TGCAGTGCACACCCACCGGGACTAGCGGGAGAGACCCAGTACTTC; CDR3: CSAHPPGLAGETQYF
length: 15; size: many; D: -; V: TRBV7-3; J: TRBJ2-6; DNA: TGTGCCAGCAGCTTGGGTCCCTCTGGGGCCAACGTCCTGACTTTC; CDR3: CASSLGPSGANVLTF
length: 13; size: -; D: -; V: TRBV5-1; J: TRBJ1-2; DNA: TGCGCCAGCAGGAAAGACGGCCCATATGGCTACACCTTC; CDR3: CASRKDGPYGYTF
length: 14; size: -; D: TRBD1; V: TRBV20-1; J: TRBJ2-5; DNA: TGCAGTGCTAACCCCCAGGGGGCTGGCGAGACCCAGTACTTC; CDR3: CSANPQGAGETQYF
length: 16; size: -; D: -; V: TRBV28; J: TRBJ1-5; DNA: TGTGCCAGCAGTTTATGGACGGATTATAGCAATCAGCCCCAGCATTTT; CDR3: CASSLWTDYSNQPQHF
length: 14; size: many; D: -; V: TRBV2; J: TRBJ1-4; DNA: TGTGCCAGCAGATCCCAAGGAATCGGTGAAAAACTGTTTTTT; CDR3: CASRSQGIGEKLFF
length: 14; size: many; D: -; V: TRBV2; J: TRBJ1-1; DNA: TGTGCCTCCAGCGGACCCCAAATGGACACTGAAGCTTTCTTT; CDR3: CASSGPQMDTEAFF
length: 14; size: many; D: TRBD1; V: TRBV11-1; J: TRBJ2-5; DNA: TGTGCCAGCAGCTCGGAGACAGGGACAGAGACCCAGTACTTC; CDR3: CASSSETGTETQYF
length: 14; size: many; D: -; V: TRBV11-2; J: TRBJ1-4; DNA: TGTGCCAGCAGCTTACACACAGGGTCCGAAAAACTGTTTTTT; CDR3: CASSLHTGSEKLFF
length: 14; size: many; D: -; V: TRBV28; J: TRBJ2-2; DNA: TGTGCCAGCAGTTCAGGGGGAGGCACCGGGGAGCTGTTTTTT; CDR3: CASSSGGGTGELFF
length: 15; size: -; D: -; V: TRBV9; J: TRBJ1-2; DNA: TGTGCCAGCAGCGTAAGCTCGACAGGTTTCTATGGCTACACCTTC; CDR3: CASSVSSTGFYGYTF
length: 15; size: many; D: TRBD1; V: TRBV12-3/TRBV12-4; J: TRBJ1-4; DNA: TGTGCCAGCAGTTCCCCGGGACAGGGGACAGAAAAACTGTTTTTT; CDR3: CASSSPGQGTEKLFF
length: 13; size: few; D: -; V: TRBV4-1; J: TRBJ2-5; DNA: TGCGCCAGCAGCCAAGTAAGGAAAGAGACCCAGTACTTC; CDR3: CASSQVRKETQYF